The sequence of this T cell receptor beta chain was determined in a study of T cell responses to AZD1222 COVID-19 vaccine. Whole-study results and caveats: Mapped onto spike, vaccine-associated CD4 TCRs spanned it and were dominant at 160-218 and 743-854.

Comments on this clone: The target antigen is unknown.

Sequenced by immunoSEQ multiplex PCR; TCRdb stores in-frame clones only, minus some. Among over 85,000 clones listed, about 95% were seen once. The CDR3 has 14 amino acids. Per germline, CDR1 SGHKS and CDR2 YYEKEE (reference sequence). V shed 2 bases and J shed 7 bases, with 10 bases lying between them. It was second doses at about 4 or about 12 weeks that were pooled. The source material was peripheral blood, sampled 28 days after the second AZD1222 dose. J is TRBJ1-6 and V is TRBV5-5, with D possibly being TRBD1 (5 bases). The source of this sequence is an adult who received the AZD1222 COVID-19 vaccine. The CDR3 loop reads CASSFRQGNSPLHF. The CDR3 DNA sequence: TGTGCCAGCAGCTTTCGGCAGGGAAATTCACCCCTCCACTTT.